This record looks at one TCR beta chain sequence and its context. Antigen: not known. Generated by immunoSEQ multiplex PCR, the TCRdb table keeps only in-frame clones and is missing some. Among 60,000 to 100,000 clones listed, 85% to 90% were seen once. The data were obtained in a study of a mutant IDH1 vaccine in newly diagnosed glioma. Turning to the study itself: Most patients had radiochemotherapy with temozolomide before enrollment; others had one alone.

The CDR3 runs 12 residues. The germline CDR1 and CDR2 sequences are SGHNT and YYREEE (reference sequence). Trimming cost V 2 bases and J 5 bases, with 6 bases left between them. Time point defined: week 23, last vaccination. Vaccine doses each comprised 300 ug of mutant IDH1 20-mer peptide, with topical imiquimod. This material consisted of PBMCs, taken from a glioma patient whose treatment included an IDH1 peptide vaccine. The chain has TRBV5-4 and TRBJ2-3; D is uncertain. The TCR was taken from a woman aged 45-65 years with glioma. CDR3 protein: CASSFNQDTQYF. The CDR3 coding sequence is TGTGCCAGCAGCTTTAATCAAGATACGCAGTATTTT.